The T cell receptor (beta chain) described here comes from a study of T-cell reconstitution after alpha-beta-depleted transplantation in children. Study-wide results and limits: Surviving recipient T cells and thymic progenitors underlay high day-60 TCRbeta diversity in some patients. One year post-transplant, T-cell counts and diversity were largely derived from T cells produced anew. About two months after transplant, alpha-beta T cells reportedly came from several hundred expanded graft clones.

This clonotype is labeled medium-sized (0.01 to 0.1%). What it binds is unknown. Construction of the TCRbeta library involved unique molecular identifiers. TCRdb re-derived calls from the PCR reads in MiXCR, one entry per CDR3 protein. The table includes about 6,700 distinct CDR3 sequences, 16% detected once. There are 14 residues in the CDR3. Trimming took 4 bases from V and 0 from J, leaving 6 bases between them. Per the germline V gene, CDR1 is SGHTA and CDR2 is FQGNSA. The TCR comes from a boy aged 2 to 10 with acute lymphoblastic leukemia, due to receive a stem cell transplant. The chain is built from TRBV7-2 and TRBJ2-2, with D unresolved. The sequencing here drew on PBMCs, taken before TCRalphabeta/CD19-depleted stem cell transplant. CDR3: CASSSTTNTGELFF. CDR3 nucleotide sequence: TGTGCCAGCAGCTCCACAACGAACACCGGGGAGCTGTTTTTT.